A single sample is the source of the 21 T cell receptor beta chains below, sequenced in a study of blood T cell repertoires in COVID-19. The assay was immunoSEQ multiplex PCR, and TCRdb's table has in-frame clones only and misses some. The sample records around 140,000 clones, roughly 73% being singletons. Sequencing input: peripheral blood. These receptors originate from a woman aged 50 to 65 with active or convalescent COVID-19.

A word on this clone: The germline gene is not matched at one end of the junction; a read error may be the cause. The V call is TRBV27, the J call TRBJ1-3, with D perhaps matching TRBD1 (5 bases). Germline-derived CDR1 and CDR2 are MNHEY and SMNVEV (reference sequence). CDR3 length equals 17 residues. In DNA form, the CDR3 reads TGTGCCAGCAGCACACTAGGAGGGGAGGGTTCTGCAAACACCATATATTTT. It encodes CASSTLGGEGSANTIYF.

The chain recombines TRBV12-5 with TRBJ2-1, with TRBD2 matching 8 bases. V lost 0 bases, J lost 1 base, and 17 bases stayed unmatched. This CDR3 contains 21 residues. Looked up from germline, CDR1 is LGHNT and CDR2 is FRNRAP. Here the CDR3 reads CASGLVPLLSGTKGSYNEQFF. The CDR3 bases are TGTGCTAGTGGTTTGGTACCCTTACTTAGCGGGACTAAGGGTTCCTACAATGAGCAGTTCTTC.

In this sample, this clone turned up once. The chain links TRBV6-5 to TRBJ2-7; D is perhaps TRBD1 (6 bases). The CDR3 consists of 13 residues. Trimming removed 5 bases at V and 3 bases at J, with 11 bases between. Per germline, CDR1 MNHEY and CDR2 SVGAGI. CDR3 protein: CASSPQDSYEQYF. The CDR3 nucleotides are TGTGCCAGCAGTCCCCAGGACAGCTACGAGCAGTACTTC.

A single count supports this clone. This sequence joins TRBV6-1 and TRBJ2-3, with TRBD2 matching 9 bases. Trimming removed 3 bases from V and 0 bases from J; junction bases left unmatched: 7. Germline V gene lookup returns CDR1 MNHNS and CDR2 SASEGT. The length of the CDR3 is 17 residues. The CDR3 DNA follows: TGTGCCAGCAGTGAGCGGGGGGGTATGTTGAGCACAGATACGCAGTATTTT. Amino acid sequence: CASSERGGMLSTDTQYF.

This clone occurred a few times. The CDR3 region is CASSLRDSGAFF. The CDR3 DNA reads as TGTGCCAGCAGTTTGAGGGATTCGGGGGCTTTCTTT. The chain employs TRBV12-3 or TRBV12-4 and TRBJ1-1; D remains ambiguous. The germline V and J ends were trimmed by 3 bases and 11 bases, with 13 bases remaining between them. The CDR3 contains 12 residues.

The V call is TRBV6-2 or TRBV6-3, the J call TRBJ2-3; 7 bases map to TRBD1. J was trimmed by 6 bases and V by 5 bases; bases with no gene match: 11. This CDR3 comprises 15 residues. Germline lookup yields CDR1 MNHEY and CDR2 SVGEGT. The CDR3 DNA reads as TGTGCCAGCAGTCCGGGACAGCCCTTTCTTGATACGCAGTATTTT. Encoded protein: CASSPGQPFLDTQYF.

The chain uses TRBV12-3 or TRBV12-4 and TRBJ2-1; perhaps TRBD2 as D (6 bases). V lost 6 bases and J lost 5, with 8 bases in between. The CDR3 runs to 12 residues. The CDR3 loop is CASRVADNEQFF. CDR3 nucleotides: TGTGCCAGCAGAGTAGCGGACAATGAGCAGTTCTTC.

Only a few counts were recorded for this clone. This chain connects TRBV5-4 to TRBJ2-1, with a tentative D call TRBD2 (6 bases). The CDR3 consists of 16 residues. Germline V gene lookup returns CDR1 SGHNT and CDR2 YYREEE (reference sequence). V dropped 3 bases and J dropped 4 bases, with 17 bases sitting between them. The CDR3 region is CASSSRSAGPYNEQFF. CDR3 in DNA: TGTGCCAGCAGCTCAAGGTCCGCGGGACCATACAATGAGCAGTTCTTC.

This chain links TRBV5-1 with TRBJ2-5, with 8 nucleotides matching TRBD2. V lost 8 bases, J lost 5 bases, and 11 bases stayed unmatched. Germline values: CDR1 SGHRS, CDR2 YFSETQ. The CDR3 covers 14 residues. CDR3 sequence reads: CASRTSSRSETQYF. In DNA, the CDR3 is TGCGCCAGTCGGACTAGCTCGAGGAGTGAGACCCAGTACTTC. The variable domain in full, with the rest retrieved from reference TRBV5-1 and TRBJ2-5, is KAGVTQTPRYLIKTRGQQVTLSCSPISGHRSVSWYQQTPGQGLQFLFEYFSETQRNKGNFPGRFSGRQFSNSRSEMNVSTLELGDSALYLCASRTSSRSETQYFGPGTRLLVL.

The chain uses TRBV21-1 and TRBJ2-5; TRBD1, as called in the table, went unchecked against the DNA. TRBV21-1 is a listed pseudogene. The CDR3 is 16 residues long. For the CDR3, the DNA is TGTGCCAGCAGCCCGCGGGACAGGACAAGCCAAGAGACCCAGTACTTC. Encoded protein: CASSPRDRTSQETQYF.

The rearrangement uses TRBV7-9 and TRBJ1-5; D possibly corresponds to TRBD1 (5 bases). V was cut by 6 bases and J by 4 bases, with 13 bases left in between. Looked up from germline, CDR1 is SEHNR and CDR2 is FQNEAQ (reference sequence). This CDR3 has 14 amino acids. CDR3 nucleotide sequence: TGTGCCAGCAGTCCGCAGGGTGATAATCAGCCCCAGCATTTT. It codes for CASSPQGDNQPQHF.

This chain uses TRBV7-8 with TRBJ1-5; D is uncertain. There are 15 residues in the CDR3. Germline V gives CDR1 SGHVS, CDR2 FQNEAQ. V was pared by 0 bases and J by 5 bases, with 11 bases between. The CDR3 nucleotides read TGTGCCAGCAGCTTAGCTTATGGGAGAGATCAGCCCCAGCATTTT. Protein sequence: CASSLAYGRDQPQHF.

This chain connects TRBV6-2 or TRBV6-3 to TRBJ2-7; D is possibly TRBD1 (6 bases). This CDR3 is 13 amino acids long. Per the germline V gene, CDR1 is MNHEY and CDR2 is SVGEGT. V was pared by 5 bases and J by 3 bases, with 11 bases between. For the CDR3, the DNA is TGTGCCAGCAGTCCAGGGGAGAGCTACGAGCAGTACTTC. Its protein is CASSPGESYEQYF.

The DNA for the CDR3 is TGCGCCAGCAGACAAGGGGCGAACACTGAAGCTTTCTTT. It specifies CASRQGANTEAFF. The chain employs TRBV5-1 and TRBJ1-1; D might be TRBD1 (5 bases). Trimming stripped 5 bases from V and 1 base from J, with 9 bases between. This CDR3 spans 13 amino acids. CDR1 and CDR2 (germline): SGHRS, YFSETQ.

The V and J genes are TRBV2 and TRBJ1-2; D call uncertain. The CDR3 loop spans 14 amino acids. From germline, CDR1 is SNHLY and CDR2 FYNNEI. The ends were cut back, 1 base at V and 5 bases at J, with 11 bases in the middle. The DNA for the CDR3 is TGTGCCAGCAGTGAAGGTGGGGAGTCATATGGCTACACCTTC. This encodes CASSEGGESYGYTF.

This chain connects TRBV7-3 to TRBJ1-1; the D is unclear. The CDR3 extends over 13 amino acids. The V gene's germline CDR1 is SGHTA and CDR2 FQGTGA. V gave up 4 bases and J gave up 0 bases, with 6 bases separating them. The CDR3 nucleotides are TGTGCCAGCAGCTCCTCTTTGAACACTGAAGCTTTCTTT. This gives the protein CASSSSLNTEAFF. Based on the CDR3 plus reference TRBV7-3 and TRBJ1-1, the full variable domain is GAGVSQTPSNKVTEKGKYVELRCDPISGHTALYWYRQSLGQGPEFLIYFQGTGAADDSGLPNDRFFAVRPEGSVSTLKIQRTERGDSAVYLCASSSSLNTEAFFGQGTRLTVV.

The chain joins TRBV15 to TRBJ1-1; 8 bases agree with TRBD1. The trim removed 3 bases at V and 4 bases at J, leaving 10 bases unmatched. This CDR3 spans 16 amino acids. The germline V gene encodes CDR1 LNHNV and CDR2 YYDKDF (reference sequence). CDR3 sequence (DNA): TGTGCCACCAGCAGGTCAGCCGACAGGGGTGCCACTGAAGCTTTCTTT. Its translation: CATSRSADRGATEAFF.

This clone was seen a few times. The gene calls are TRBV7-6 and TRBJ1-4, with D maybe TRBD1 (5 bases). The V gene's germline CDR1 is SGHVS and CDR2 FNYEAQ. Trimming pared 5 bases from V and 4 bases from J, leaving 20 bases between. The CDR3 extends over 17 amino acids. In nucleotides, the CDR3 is TGTGCCAGCAGCGCTCAAACGCGGGGGACGGGTAATGAAAAACTGTTTTTT. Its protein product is CASSAQTRGTGNEKLFF.

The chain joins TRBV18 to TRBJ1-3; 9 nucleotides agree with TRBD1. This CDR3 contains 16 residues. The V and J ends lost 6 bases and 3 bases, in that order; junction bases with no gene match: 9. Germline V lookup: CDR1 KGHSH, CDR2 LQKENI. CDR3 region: CASSPVGTGNGNTIYF. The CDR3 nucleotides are TGTGCCAGCTCGCCGGTCGGGACAGGGAATGGAAACACCATATATTTT.

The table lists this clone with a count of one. The CDR3, as DNA: TGCGCCAGCAGCTTGGCTTCGGGGGATGGGGAAAAACTGTTTTTT. Translation: CASSLASGDGEKLFF. The rearrangement joins TRBV5-1 to TRBJ1-4; D might be TRBD1 (5 bases). With 0 bases removed from V and 8 bases from J, the gap between germline ends came to 14 bases. CDR3 length: 15 residues. Germline assignment: CDR1 SGHRS and CDR2 YFSETQ. The variable domain in full, completed from reference TRBV5-1 and TRBJ1-4, reads KAGVTQTPRYLIKTRGQQVTLSCSPISGHRSVSWYQQTPGQGLQFLFEYFSETQRNKGNFPGRFSGRQFSNSRSEMNVSTLELGDSALYLCASSLASGDGEKLFFGSGTQLSVL.

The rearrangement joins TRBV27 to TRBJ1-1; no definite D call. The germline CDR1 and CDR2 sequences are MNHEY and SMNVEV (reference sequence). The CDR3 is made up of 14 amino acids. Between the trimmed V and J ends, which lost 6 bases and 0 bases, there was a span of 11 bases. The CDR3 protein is CASRGGSLNTEAFF. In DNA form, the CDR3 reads TGTGCCAGCAGGGGAGGGTCCCTGAACACTGAAGCTTTCTTT.